The source of this TCR beta chain is a study of blood T cell repertoires in COVID-19. Study-level information: From T cells, B-cell-depleted T cells, or PBMCs came the material, which was cDNA or gDNA.

This study enrolled people aged about 18 to 100 from about two dozen US geographic areas. Profiling relied on immunoSEQ multiplex PCR, and the TCRdb table lists in-frame clones only, not all of them. The data show some 290,000 clones, with roughly 93% seen just once and 2.3% held by the top ten. J was trimmed by 4 bases and V by 7 bases; bases with no gene match: 7. There are 13 residues in the CDR3. The germline CDR1 and CDR2 sequences are SQVTM and ANQGSEA. This chain connects TRBV29-1 to TRBJ2-3; 8 bases line up with TRBD1. Sequenced input: PBMCs or T cells enriched from blood (not recorded which). This receptor was identified in a woman aged 40 to 55 with acute COVID-19. The CDR3 DNA reads TGCAGCGCACGGACAGGGATGGCAGATACGCAGTATTTT. Residues: CSARTGMADTQYF.